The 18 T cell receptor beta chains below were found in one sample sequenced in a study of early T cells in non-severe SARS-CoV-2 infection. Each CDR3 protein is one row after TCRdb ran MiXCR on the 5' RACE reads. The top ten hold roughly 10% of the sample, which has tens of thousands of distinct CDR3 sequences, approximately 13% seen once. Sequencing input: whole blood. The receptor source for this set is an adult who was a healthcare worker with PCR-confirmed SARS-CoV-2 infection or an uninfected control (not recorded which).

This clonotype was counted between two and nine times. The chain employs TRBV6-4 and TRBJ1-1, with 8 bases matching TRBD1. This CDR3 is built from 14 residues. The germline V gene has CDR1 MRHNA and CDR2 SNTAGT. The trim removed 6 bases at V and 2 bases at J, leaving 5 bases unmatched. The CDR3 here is CASRTDRDNTEAFF. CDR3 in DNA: TGTGCCAGCAGAACGGACAGGGACAACACTGAAGCTTTCTTT.

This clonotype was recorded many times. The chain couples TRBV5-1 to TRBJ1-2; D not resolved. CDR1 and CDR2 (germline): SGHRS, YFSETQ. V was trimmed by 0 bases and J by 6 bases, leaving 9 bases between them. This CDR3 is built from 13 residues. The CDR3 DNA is TGCGCCAGCAGCTTGGAGGCAGTAAATGGCTACACCTTC. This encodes CASSLEAVNGYTF.

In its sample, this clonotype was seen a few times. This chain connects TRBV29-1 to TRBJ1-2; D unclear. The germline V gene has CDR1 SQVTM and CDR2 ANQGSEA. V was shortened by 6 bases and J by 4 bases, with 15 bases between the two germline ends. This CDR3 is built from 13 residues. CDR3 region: CSVEQQVGYGYTF. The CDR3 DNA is TGCAGCGTCGAACAGCAGGTGGGCTATGGCTACACCTTC.

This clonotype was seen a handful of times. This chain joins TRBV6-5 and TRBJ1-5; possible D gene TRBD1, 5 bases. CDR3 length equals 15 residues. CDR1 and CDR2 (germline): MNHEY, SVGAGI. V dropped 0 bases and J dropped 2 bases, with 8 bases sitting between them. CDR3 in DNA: TGTGCCAGCAGTTACTCCCCGACAGGCAATCAGCCCCAGCATTTT. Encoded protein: CASSYSPTGNQPQHF.

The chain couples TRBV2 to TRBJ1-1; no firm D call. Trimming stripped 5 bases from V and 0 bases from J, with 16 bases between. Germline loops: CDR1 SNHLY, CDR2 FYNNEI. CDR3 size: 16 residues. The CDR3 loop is CASSKRTRRLNTEAFF. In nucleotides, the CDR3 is TGTGCCAGCAGTAAACGGACCCGTCGTTTGAACACTGAAGCTTTCTTT.

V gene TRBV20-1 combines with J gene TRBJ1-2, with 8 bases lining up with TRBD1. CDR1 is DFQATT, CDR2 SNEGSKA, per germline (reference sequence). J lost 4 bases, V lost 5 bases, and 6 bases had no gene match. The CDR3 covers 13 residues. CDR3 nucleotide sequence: TGCAGTGCTGTCACAGGGGGGGGCTATGGCTACACCTTC. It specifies CSAVTGGGYGYTF.

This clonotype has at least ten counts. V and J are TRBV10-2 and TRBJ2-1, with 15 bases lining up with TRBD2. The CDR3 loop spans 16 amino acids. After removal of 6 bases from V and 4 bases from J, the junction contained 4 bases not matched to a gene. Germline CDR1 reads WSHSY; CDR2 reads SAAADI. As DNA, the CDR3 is TGCGCCAGCAGGAGGACTAGCGGGAGGGGGTACAATGAGCAGTTCTTC. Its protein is CASRRTSGRGYNEQFF.

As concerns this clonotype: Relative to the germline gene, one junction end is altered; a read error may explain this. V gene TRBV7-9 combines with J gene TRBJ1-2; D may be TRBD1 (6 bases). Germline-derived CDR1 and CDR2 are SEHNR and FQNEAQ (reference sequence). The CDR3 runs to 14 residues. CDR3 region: CASSLAGGLDGYTF. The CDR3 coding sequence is TGTGCCAGCAGCCTAGCCGGGGGGCTAGATGGCTACACCTTC.

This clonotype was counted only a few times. The CDR3 region has the DNA TGTGCCAGTAGTCAAATCGGCAAGAACTACGAGCAGTACTTC. Encoded protein: CASSQIGKNYEQYF. The chain has TRBV19 and TRBJ2-7, with D hard to call. CDR3 size: 14 residues. From germline, CDR1 is LNHDA and CDR2 SQIVND (reference sequence). Trimming removed 5 bases at V and 3 bases at J, with 14 bases between.

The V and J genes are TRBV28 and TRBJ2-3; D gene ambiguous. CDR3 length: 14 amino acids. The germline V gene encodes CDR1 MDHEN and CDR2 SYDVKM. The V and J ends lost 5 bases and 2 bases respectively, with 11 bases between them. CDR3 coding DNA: TGTGCCAGCAGTCCGGTTTTGGACACAGATACGCAGTATTTT. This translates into CASSPVLDTDTQYF. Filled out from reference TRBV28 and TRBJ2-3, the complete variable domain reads DVKVTQSSRYLVKRTGEKVFLECVQDMDHENMFWYRQDPGLGLRLIYFSYDVKMKEKGDIPEGYSVSREKKERFSLILESASTNQTSMYLCASSPVLDTDTQYFGPGTRLTVL.

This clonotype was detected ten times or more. In nucleotides, the CDR3 is TGTGCCATCAGTGAGTTAGGGTGGGACACTGAAGCTTTCTTT. Translated, it gives CAISELGWDTEAFF. The V call is TRBV10-3, the J call TRBJ1-1; D is uncertain. The V end was cut by 1 base, the J end by 3 bases, with 9 bases between. The CDR3 runs to 14 residues. Looked up from germline, CDR1 is ENHRY and CDR2 is SYGVKD.

Here the CDR3 reads CASSLVSRYSGANVLTF. CDR3 DNA sequence: TGTGCCAGCAGCTTGGTCAGTCGCTACTCTGGGGCCAACGTCCTGACTTTC. The J gene is TRBJ2-6, the V gene TRBV5-6; D uncertain. The germline V gene has CDR1 SGHDT and CDR2 YYEEEE. The CDR3 length is 17 residues. V was trimmed by 0 bases and J by 0 bases, leaving 10 bases between them.

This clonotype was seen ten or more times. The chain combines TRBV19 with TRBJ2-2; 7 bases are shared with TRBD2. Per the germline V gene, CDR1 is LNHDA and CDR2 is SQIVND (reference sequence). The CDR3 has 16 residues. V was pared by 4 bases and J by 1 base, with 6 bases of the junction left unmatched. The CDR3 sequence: CASSTTGGRNTGELFF. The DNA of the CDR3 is TGTGCCAGTAGTACCACTGGCGGGAGGAACACCGGGGAGCTGTTTTTT.

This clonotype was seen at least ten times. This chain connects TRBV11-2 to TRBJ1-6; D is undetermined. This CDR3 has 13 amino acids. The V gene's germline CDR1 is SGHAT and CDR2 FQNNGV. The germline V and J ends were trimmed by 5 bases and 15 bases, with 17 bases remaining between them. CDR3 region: CASSTWTEGSLHF. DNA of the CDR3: TGTGCCAGCAGCACTTGGACGGAGGGAAGCCTCCACTTT.

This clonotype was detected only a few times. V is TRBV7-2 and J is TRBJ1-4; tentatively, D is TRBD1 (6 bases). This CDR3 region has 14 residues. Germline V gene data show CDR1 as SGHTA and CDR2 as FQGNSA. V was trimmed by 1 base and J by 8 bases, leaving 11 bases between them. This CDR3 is CASSLGGLGEKLFF. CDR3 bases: TGTGCCAGCAGCTTAGGGGGGCTAGGGGAAAAACTGTTTTTT. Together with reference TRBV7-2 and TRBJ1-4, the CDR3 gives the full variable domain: GAGVSQSPSNKVTEKGKDVELRCDPISGHTALYWYRQSLGQGLEFLIYFQGNSAPDKSGLPSDRFSAERTGGSVSTLTIQRTQQEDSAVYLCASSLGGLGEKLFFGSGTQLSVL.

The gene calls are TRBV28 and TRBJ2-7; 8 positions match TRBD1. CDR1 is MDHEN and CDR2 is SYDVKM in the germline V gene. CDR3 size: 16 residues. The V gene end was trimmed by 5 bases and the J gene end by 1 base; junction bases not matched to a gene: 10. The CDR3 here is CASSTPDRVTSYEQYF. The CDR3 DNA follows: TGTGCCAGCAGTACCCCGGACAGGGTGACATCCTACGAGCAGTACTTC.

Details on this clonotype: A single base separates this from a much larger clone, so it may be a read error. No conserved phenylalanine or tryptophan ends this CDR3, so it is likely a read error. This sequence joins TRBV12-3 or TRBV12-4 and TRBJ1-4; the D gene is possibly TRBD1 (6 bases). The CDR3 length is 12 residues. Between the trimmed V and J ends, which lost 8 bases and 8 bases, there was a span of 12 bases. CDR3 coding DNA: TGTGCCAGCTCGGACAGCCAGGAAAAACTGTTTATT. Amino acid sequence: CASSDSQEKLFI.

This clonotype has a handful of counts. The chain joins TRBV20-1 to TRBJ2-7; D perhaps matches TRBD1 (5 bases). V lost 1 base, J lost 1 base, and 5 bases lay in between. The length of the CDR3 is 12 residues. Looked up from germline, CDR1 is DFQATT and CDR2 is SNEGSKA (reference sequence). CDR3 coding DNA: TGCAGTGCTAGAGGACAGTCCTACGAGCAGTACTTC. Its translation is CSARGQSYEQYF.